The clone carrying this T cell receptor (beta chain) showed up just a few times. What it binds is not known. These data come from a study of blood T cells in healthy people across ages. Notes on the study in general: Investigators viewed diversity estimates from one million T cells as underestimates, the study reported. CMV status of donors was unknown, possibly confounding expanded clonotype changes.

This CDR3 has 14 amino acids. Germline CDR1 and CDR2: MNHNS and SASEGT. With 1 base removed from V and 4 bases from J, the gap between germline ends came to 10 bases. Ranging in age from about 6 to 100, the donors were healthy Caucasian individuals from Russia. Sample-barcoded 5' priming and a J-beta primer mix drove a second PCR of roughly 6 to 12 cycles. TCRdb recomputed calls from the 5' RACE reads with MiXCR, one row per CDR3 protein. The top ten clones hold around a fifth of a sample with just under 750,000 distinct CDR3 sequences, 22% of them seen once. The sample was blood. This chain links TRBV6-1 with TRBJ1-2; no clear D gene. The receptor was derived from a man aged 70-80 years in good health. As DNA, the CDR3 is TGTGCCAGCAGTGAAGGTGGCAGCTCCTATGGCTACACCTTC. Translated: CASSEGGSSYGYTF.